This T cell receptor (beta chain) was found in a study of molecular identifiers for immune sequencing clone quantification (dated by TCRdb to the late 2010s). About the study as a whole: In a replicate experiment, RNA from roughly 21,000 or 96,000 naive CD8 T cells was split into five aliquots, four of which were sequenced. This methods study benchmarked molecular-identifier clustering-based TCR repertoire sequencing (MIDCIRS) and TCR RNA copy counting, using CD8 T cells to do so.

Libraries were made using PCR. Sequencing was performed on a NextSeq 500. Preparation of bulk TCR libraries followed a previously described approach, with the TCR primers listed in Table S5. The Qiagen AllPrep DNA/RNA kit was used to purify total RNA. Reads from multiple sequencing runs of the same library were pooled before analysis. Per the source publication's procedure: Reads were retained only if an exact TCR constant sequence was present, and the retained reads were trimmed to 150 nt and grouped according to their 12-nt molecular barcodes. Reads within each barcode group were sub-clustered using a 15% Levenshtein threshold, and quality-weighted consensus sequences were constructed for each RNA molecule. Non-functional sequences were excluded, and lower-count sequences lying one edit away from another sequence were also excluded. Barcode sub-clusters with fewer than 20% of the maximum read count were removed, based on fitting two negative binomial distributions. TCRdb trimmed public reads at Q25 via fastp, called clones via MiXCR and kept in-frame beta chains. Each record represents a unique CDR3 protein, reported with the most common genes and DNA among its rows. TCRdb, not the authors, supplied the V and J calls. The sample profile shows nearly 650,000 distinct CDR3 sequences; around 25% of them were found once. In total, the top ten clones hold 0.6% to 0.9% of the sample.

Naive CD8 T cell libraries were made from roughly 18,000 to 920,000 sorted cells using 10%, 30% or 50% of purified RNA. Naive CD8 T cells were FACS-sorted as CD8+CD4-CCR7+CD45RA+ on a BD FACSAria II into RLT Plus buffer. Roughly nine TCR copies' worth of Jurkat RNA were spiked into about 20,000-1,000,000 naive CD8 T cell samples to test detection sensitivity. CD8 T cells were enriched with RosetteSep CD8+ T Cell Enrichment Cocktail and Ficoll-Paque, followed by ACK red cell lysis. Beyond this particular receptor, the publication reports: Clones above 20 RNA copies held over 98% of molecules in CMV-specific effector cells but under 1% in naive cells. Highly expanded clone sizes could be underestimated if identical TCR molecules share a barcode. Even against a background of about a million naive CD8 T cells, spiked-in Jurkat TCR RNA amounting to a single cell's worth was reported to be detectable. The naive libraries included spiked-in Jurkat TCR RNA (about nine copies' worth), and this RNA is not part of the donor repertoire. Around 2.9 recovered TCR RNA copies per cell were obtained by modeling, versus about ten by digital PCR, implying a capture efficiency of about 30%. Without barcode sub-clustering, chimeric consensus sequences inflated TCR diversity; chimeras reached as high as 47%.

This clonotype turned up a few times. No cognate antigen has been identified for it. Base-call qualities are not available, and no considerably larger clone is one nucleotide away. Reading from cysteine to phenylalanine, the CDR3 counts 16 amino acids. Here the CDR3 DNA is all that survives: 48 bases in frame from base 1. Per the germline V gene (reference sequence), SEHNR is the CDR1 and FQNEAQ is the CDR2. The germline V end is reduced by 2 bases and the J end by 4 bases; junction bases left unmatched: 9. This sequence uses TRBV7-9 and TRBJ2-3; 7 bases in between match TRBD1. The specimen sequenced was naive CD8+ T cells from blood, with Jurkat cell RNA spiked in. The sample's cell subset or site label, in plain terms: FACS-sorted CD8+CD4-CCR7+CD45RA+ naive T cells. The clonotype originates from a human donor in good health. Some libraries in this study had Jurkat cell RNA spiked in. The CDR3 has the sequence CASSLMTGISADTQYF. The nucleotide sequence reads as follows: TGTGCCAGCAGCTTAATGACAGGGATTAGCGCAGATACGCAGTATTTT. The variable domain in full, with residues beyond the CDR3 obtained from the reference TRBV7-9 and TRBJ2-3 genes, is DTGVSQNPRHKITKRGQNVTFRCDPISEHNRLYWYRQTLGQGPEFLTYFQNEAQLEKSRLLSDRFSAERPKGSFSTLEIQRTEQGDSAMYLCASSLMTGISADTQYFGPGTRLTVL.